The sequence of this T cell receptor (beta chain) was determined in a study of control samples from healthy donors and cancer patients. Germline lookup yields CDR1 SGHNT and CDR2 YYREEE (reference sequence). The CDR3 spans 11 residues. V was cut by 3 bases and J by 4 bases, with 4 bases left in between. Produced via immunoSEQ multiplex PCR; TCRdb's table is partial and in-frame only. The table includes about 60,000 clones, approximately 94% detected once. The sequence came from a woman between 18 and 29 years old in good health. This sequence joins TRBV5-4 and TRBJ1-2; D unclear. Sample: blood. The CDR3, as DNA: TGTGCCAGCAGCTGGAGCTATGGCTACACCTTC. Its translation: CASSWSYGYTF.